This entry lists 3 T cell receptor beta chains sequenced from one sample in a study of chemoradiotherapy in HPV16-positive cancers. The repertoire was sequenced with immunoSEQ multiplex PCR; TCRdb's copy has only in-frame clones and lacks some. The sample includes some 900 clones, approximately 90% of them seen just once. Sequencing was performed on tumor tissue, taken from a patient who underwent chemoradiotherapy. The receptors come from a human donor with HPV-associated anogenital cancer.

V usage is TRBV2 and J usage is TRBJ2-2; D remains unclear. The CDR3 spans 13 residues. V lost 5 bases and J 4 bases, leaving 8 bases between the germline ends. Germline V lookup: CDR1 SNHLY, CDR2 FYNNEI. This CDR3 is CASSTHGTGELFF. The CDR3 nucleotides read TGTGCCAGCAGTACTCATGGCACCGGGGAGCTGTTTTTT.

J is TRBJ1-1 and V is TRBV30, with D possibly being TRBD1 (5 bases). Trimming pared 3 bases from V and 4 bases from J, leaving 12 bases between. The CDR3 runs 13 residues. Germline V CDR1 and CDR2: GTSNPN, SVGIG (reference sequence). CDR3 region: CAWRSGEVTEAFF. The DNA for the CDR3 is TGTGCCTGGAGATCGGGGGAGGTCACTGAAGCTTTCTTT.

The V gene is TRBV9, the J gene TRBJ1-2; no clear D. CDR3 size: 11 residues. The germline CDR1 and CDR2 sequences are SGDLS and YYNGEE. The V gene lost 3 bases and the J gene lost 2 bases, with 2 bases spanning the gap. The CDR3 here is CASSGNYGYTF. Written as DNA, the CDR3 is TGTGCCAGCAGCGGCAACTATGGCTACACCTTC.